This T cell receptor beta chain was sequenced during a study of T cell responses to AZD1222 COVID-19 vaccine. The protocol was immunoSEQ multiplex PCR, while the TCRdb copy is restricted to in-frame clones and leaves out a portion. This sample yields roughly 70,000 clones, of which around 90% are seen a single time; around 1.3% belongs to the top ten. The V gene's germline CDR1 is WNHNN and CDR2 SYGVQD (reference sequence). CDR3 length: 15 residues. Between the trimmed V and J ends, which lost 5 bases and 1 base, there was a span of 14 bases. The TCR originated in an adult who received the AZD1222 COVID-19 vaccine. This rearrangement joins TRBV10-1 to TRBJ1-1; D gene uncertain. Sample: peripheral blood, taken 28 days after the second AZD1222 dose. The CDR3: CASSRTLEGNTEAFF. The DNA of the CDR3 is TGCGCCAGCAGTCGGACTTTGGAGGGGAACACTGAAGCTTTCTTT.